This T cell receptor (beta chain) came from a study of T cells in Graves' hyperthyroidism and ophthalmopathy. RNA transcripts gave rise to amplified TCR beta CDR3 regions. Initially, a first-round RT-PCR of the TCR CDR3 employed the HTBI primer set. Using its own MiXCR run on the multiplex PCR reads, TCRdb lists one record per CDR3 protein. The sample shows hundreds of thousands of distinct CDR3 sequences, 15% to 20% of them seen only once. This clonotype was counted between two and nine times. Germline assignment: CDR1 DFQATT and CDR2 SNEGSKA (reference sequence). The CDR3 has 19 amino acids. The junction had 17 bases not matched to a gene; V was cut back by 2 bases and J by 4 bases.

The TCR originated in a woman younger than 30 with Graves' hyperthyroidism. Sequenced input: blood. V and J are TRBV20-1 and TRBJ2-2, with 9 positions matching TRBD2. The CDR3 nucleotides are TGCAGTGCTAGACCCCGGTGGCGGGGGGGGTCTTTGAGCACCGGGGAGCTGTTTTTT. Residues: CSARPRWRGGSLSTGELFF.